This T cell receptor (beta chain) was documented in a study of early T cells in non-severe SARS-CoV-2 infection. Study summary: Chains from this unsorted whole-blood bulk RNA could not be paired.

Per the germline V gene, CDR1 is SGHRS and CDR2 is YFSETQ. The CDR3 covers 15 residues. Trimming took 5 bases from V and 2 from J; bases not matched to a gene: 10. This clonotype appeared a few times. TCRdb reanalysed the 5' RACE reads using MiXCR and keeps one entry per CDR3 protein. Of 50,000 to 80,000 distinct CDR3 sequences listed, less than 9.5% are singletons. This TCR derives from an adult who was a healthcare worker with PCR-confirmed SARS-CoV-2 infection or an uninfected control (not recorded which). The specimen was whole blood, collected at baseline. The gene calls are TRBV5-1 and TRBJ2-7; 7 bases map to TRBD2. CDR3 in DNA: TGCGCCAGCAGTTTCTACGGAGCGGGACCCTACGAGCAGTACTTC. This encodes CASSFYGAGPYEQYF. The variable domain in full, with the rest retrieved from reference TRBV5-1 and TRBJ2-7, is KAGVTQTPRYLIKTRGQQVTLSCSPISGHRSVSWYQQTPGQGLQFLFEYFSETQRNKGNFPGRFSGRQFSNSRSEMNVSTLELGDSALYLCASSFYGAGPYEQYFGPGTRLTVT.